This T cell receptor beta chain was sequenced for a study of OX40 agonist ivuxolimab in advanced cancers. Points on this clone: Its specificity is not known.

Sequencing was performed with immunoSEQ multiplex PCR; in TCRdb, only in-frame clones are kept and a portion is missing. Here the sample spans tens of thousands of clones, 70% to 90% being singletons. The CDR3 covers 16 residues. Germline V gene sequence: CDR1 SGHRS, CDR2 YFSETQ. Trimming left V 0 bases short and J 6 bases short, with 17 bases between. Study-level points and caveats: The CD4+ and CD8+ T cells in the blood had expanded clonally by week 6 at 0.1 to 3.0 mg/kg.

This receptor was taken from an adult with an advanced solid tumor such as melanoma, head and neck, liver or kidney cancer. The sample was CD4+ or CD8+ T cells sorted from blood, taken in a trial of the OX40 agonist ivuxolimab. The rearrangement uses TRBV5-1 and TRBJ2-3, with D possibly TRBD2 on 6 matching bases. The DNA for the CDR3 is TGCGCCAGCAGCTTGGCAGAGGGGAGGAGAGGGGATACGCAGTATTTT. This gives the protein CASSLAEGRRGDTQYF.